The 15 T cell receptor beta chains below were found in one sample sequenced in a study of blood T cell repertoires in COVID-19. The method was immunoSEQ multiplex PCR; TCRdb's version includes in-frame clones alone and lacks a portion of them. The sample consists of approximately 450,000 clones, approximately 90% of them appearing once. The specimen was PBMCs or T cells enriched from blood (not recorded which). The receptors here all came from a woman younger than 30 with acute COVID-19.

This rearrangement joins TRBV4-2 to TRBJ1-4, with D maybe TRBD1 (6 bases). The CDR3 has 17 amino acids. Germline V lookup: CDR1 LGHNA, CDR2 YNFKEQ. The V end lost 2 bases, the J end lost 7 bases, and 20 bases lay between the germline ends. DNA of the CDR3: TGTGCCAGCAGCCAATTATCACTACAGGGTCTTGGTGAAAAACTGTTTTTT. Residues: CASSQLSLQGLGEKLFF.

The chain joins TRBV18 to TRBJ1-5, with 8 bases matching TRBD1. Germline CDR1 KGHSH, CDR2 LQKENI. The CDR3 covers 16 residues. Trimming cost V 4 bases and J 0 bases; bases outside gene matches: 5. CDR3 nucleotide sequence: TGTGCCAGCTCACTGGGACAGGTTAATAGCAATCAGCCCCAGCATTTT. Translation: CASSLGQVNSNQPQHF.

This chain uses TRBV29-1 with TRBJ1-2; 11 bases match TRBD1. The CDR3 consists of 16 residues. The germline CDR1 and CDR2 sequences are SQVTM and ANQGSEA. J gave up 5 bases and V 4 bases, and 12 bases lay outside the gene matches. The CDR3 loop is CSVGSPGQGARYGYTF. Here the CDR3 DNA reads TGCAGCGTTGGCTCACCAGGACAGGGGGCACGATATGGCTACACCTTC.

The V call is TRBV6-5, the J call TRBJ1-1, with 7 positions matching TRBD1. CDR3 length: 14 amino acids. The ends lost 6 bases at V and 8 bases at J; junction bases unmatched: 12. Germline loops: CDR1 MNHEY, CDR2 SVGAGI. CDR3 region: CASRFTGTEKEAFF. The DNA of the CDR3 is TGTGCCAGCAGATTCACCGGGACAGAAAAAGAAGCTTTCTTT.

V usage is TRBV7-9 and J usage is TRBJ1-6; TRBD1 aligns across 9 bases. Germline V lookup: CDR1 SEHNR, CDR2 FQNEAQ (reference sequence). The CDR3 covers 16 residues. Trimming took 0 bases from V and 9 from J; bases not matched to a gene: 6. This CDR3 is CASSLATGTGTSPLHF. The CDR3 bases are TGTGCCAGCAGCTTAGCGACCGGGACAGGGACTTCACCCCTCCACTTT.

The chain links TRBV4-1 to TRBJ2-7; 7 nucleotides align to TRBD1. This CDR3 comprises 15 residues. Unmatched junction bases numbered 6, after V lost 2 bases and J lost 2 bases. The germline V gene encodes CDR1 MGHRA and CDR2 YSYEKL. The CDR3 DNA sequence: TGCGCCAGCAGCCAAACGGACAGGACCGCCTACGAGCAGTACTTC. Its translation is CASSQTDRTAYEQYF.

This clone was detected once. The chain couples TRBV13 to TRBJ2-5; 12 positions match TRBD2. This CDR3 has 16 amino acids. J lost 0 bases, V lost 6 bases, and 5 bases had no gene match. In germline, CDR1 is PRHDT, CDR2 FYEKMQ (reference sequence). CDR3 residues: CASSSGLAGHQETQYF. The CDR3 bases are TGTGCCAGCAGTTCCGGACTAGCGGGGCACCAAGAGACCCAGTACTTC.

The chain recombines TRBV9 with TRBJ2-5; 10 nucleotides agree with TRBD2. Germline trimming cut 4 bases from V and 6 bases from J; bases unmatched to any gene: 12. CDR3 length equals 16 residues. CDR1 SGDLS and CDR2 YYNGEE come from the germline V gene. The CDR3 DNA is TGTGCCAGCAGCTCACACAGCGGGGGGGCCACAAAGACCCAGTACTTC. Protein product: CASSSHSGGATKTQYF.

This clone was recorded once. The J gene is TRBJ2-2, the V gene TRBV16; TRBD2 matches 13 bases. With 6 bases clipped from V and 5 bases from J, the junction kept 3 bases outside the gene matches. Looked up from germline, CDR1 is KGHSY and CDR2 is FQNENV. CDR3 length equals 15 residues. This chain's CDR3 is CASSRTSGSTGELFF. CDR3 coding DNA: TGTGCCAGCAGTAGGACTAGCGGGAGTACCGGGGAGCTGTTTTTT.

The CDR3 protein is CATSREWTAYNEQFF. In nucleotides, the CDR3 is TGTGCCACCAGCAGAGAGTGGACAGCCTACAATGAGCAGTTCTTC. This chain connects TRBV15 to TRBJ2-1, with D tentatively TRBD1 (6 bases). Germline V gene lookup returns CDR1 LNHNV and CDR2 YYDKDF (reference sequence). Trimming left V 0 bases short and J 2 bases short, with 8 bases between. This CDR3 spans 15 amino acids.

The gene calls are TRBV11-2 and TRBJ2-5, with D tentatively TRBD2 (5 bases). The V end lost 1 base, the J end lost 4 bases, and 10 bases lay between the germline ends. This CDR3 spans 14 amino acids. CDR1 and CDR2 from the germline V gene are SGHAT and FQNNGV. This CDR3 reads CASSLGVGAETQYF. DNA of the CDR3: TGTGCCAGCAGCTTAGGGGTGGGAGCAGAGACCCAGTACTTC.

The rearrangement links TRBV7-9 to TRBJ2-6, with D possibly matching TRBD2 (7 bases). The CDR3 length is 16 residues. Between the trimmed V and J ends, which lost 3 bases and 2 bases, there was a span of 11 bases. CDR1 and CDR2 from the germline V gene are SEHNR and FQNEAQ (reference sequence). Here the CDR3 reads CASSFGGGPGANVLTF. The CDR3 DNA is TGTGCCAGCAGCTTTGGGGGGGGCCCTGGGGCCAACGTCCTGACTTTC.

CDR3 residues: CASTQEGYGYTF. The CDR3 nucleotides read TGCGCCAGCACTCAGGAGGGCTATGGCTACACCTTC. The chain recombines TRBV5-1 with TRBJ1-2; no reliable D call. Trimming left V 6 bases short and J 4 bases short, with 10 bases between. The CDR3 has 12 residues. The V gene's germline CDR1 is SGHRS and CDR2 YFSETQ.

In this sample, this clone turned up a few times. The V gene is TRBV5-5, the J gene TRBJ2-7, with 10 nucleotides matching TRBD1. Germline V gene lookup returns CDR1 SGHKS and CDR2 YYEKEE (reference sequence). V was pared by 0 bases and J by 7 bases, with 4 bases of the junction left unmatched. CDR3 length: 14 amino acids. This CDR3 reads CASSLGDRGGEQYF. DNA of the CDR3: TGTGCCAGCAGCTTGGGGGACAGGGGAGGGGAGCAGTACTTC.

In its sample, this clone was seen once. A junction boundary mismatches the germline segment, possibly from a read error. J is TRBJ2-7 and V is TRBV29-1, with 8 bases identical to TRBD1. The CDR3 is made up of 13 amino acids. CDR1 is SQVTM, CDR2 ANQGSEA, per germline. CDR3 amino acids: CSVEWQGAYEQYF. The CDR3 nucleotides are TGCAGCGTTGAATGGCAGGGGGCCTATGAGCAGTACTTC.